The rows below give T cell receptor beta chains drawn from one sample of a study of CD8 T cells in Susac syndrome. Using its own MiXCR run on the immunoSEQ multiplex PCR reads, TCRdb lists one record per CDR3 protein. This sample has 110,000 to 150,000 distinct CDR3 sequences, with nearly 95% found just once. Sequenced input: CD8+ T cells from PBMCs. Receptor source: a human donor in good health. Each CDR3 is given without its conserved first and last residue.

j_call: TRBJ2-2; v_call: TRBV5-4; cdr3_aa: ASSPHSFTGELF
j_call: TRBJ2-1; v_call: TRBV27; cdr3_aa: ASSFLGVNEQF
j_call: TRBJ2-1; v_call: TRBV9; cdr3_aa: ASSVGGSGEQF
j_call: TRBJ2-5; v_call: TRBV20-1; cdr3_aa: SAAGPGHRYQETQY
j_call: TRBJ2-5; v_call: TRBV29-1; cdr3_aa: SGRTSGSIWGQY
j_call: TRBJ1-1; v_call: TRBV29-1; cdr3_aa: IIVQGLLGDTEAF
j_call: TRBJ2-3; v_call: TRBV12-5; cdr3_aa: ASGLPCESTDTQY
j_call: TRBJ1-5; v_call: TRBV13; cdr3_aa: ASSKQGQPQH
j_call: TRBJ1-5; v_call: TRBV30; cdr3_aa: AWSGDIGNQPQH
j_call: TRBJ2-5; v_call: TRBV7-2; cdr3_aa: ASSLDGGSPQETQY
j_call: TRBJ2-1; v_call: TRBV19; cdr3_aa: ASSPQGGGAYNEQF
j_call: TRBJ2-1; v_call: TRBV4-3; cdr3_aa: ASSQEASGIAYNEQF
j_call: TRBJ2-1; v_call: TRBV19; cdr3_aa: ASSIGWGTGYNEQF
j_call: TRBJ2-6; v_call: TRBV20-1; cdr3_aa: SAGPGQVLSGANVLT
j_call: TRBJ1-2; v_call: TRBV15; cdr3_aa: ATSRDRGHYGYT
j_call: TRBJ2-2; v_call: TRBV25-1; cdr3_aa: ASRGASGMNTGELF
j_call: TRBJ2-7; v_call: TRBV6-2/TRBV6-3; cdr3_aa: ASSPLRAREQY
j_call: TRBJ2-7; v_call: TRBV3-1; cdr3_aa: ASSQDGSYEQY
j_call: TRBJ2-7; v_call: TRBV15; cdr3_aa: ATSRVLGLRGRVDEQY
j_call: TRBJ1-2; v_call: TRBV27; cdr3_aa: ASRETVNYGYT
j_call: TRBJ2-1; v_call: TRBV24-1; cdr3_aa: ATSDYRSSYNEQF
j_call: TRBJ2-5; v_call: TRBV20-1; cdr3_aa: SARDPRTGRLKQETQY
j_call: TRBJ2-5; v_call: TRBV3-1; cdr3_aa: ASSPGGQETQY
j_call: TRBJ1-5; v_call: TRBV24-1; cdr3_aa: ATSDRRGSTQH
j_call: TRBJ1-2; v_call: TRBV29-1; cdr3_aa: SVDPGQGRLIYGYT
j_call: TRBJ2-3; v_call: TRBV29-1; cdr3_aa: SVGGEGDTQY
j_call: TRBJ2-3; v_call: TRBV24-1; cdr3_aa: ATSDLPGLAGGETRTDTQY
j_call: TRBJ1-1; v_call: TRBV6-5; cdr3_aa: ASSYSETGGTEAF
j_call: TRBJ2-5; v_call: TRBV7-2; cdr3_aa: ASSFDETQY
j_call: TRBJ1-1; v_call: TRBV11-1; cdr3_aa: ASSAEGARSTEAF
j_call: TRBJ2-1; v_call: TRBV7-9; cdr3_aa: ASSFPAMGQGMNEQF
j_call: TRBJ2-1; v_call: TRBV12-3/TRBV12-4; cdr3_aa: ASSYPSNNEQF
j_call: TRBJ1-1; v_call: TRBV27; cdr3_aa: ASTPRGDGTEAF
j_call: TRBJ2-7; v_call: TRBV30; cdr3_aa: AWNSGSYPYEQY
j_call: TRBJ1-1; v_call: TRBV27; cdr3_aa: ASSLARNTEAF
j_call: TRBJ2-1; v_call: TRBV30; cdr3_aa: AWSVSYNEQF
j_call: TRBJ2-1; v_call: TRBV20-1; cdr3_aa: SSRGLADNEQF
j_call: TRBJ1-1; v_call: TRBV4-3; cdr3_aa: ASSHLFIPNTEAF
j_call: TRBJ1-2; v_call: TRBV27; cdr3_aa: ASSSGQLYGYT
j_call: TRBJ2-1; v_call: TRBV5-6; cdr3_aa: ASNTGTGAYEQF
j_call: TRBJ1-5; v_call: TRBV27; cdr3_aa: ASSFVANQPQH
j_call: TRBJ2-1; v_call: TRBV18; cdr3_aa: ASSPTTEHEQF
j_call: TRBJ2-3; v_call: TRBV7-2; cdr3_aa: ASSLAWETDTQY
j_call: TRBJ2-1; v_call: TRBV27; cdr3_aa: ASSLLAGGEQF
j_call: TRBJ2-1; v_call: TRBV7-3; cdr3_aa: ASSSGLLAGEPQF
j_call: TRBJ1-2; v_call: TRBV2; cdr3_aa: ASSESSQDYGYT
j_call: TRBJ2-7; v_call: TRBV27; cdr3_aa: ATGTGPYEQY
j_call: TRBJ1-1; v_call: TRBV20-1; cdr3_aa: SLVERLNIPTEAF
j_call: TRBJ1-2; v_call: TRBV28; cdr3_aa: ASSFEQTTHGYT
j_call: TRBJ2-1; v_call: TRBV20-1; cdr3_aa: SARGENEQF
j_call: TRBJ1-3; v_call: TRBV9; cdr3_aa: ASSVAVAGNTIY
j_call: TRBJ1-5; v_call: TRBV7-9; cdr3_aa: ASSSGTGRNGNQPQH